This TCR beta chain was sequenced for a study of early T cells in non-severe SARS-CoV-2 infection. On the study more broadly: Unsorted whole-blood RNA was sequenced in bulk, leaving chains unpaired.

Individual cDNA molecules were tagged with unique molecular identifiers. Via MiXCR, TCRdb re-called the 5' RACE reads, giving one row per CDR3 protein. The sample yields about 32,000 distinct CDR3 sequences, 9% seen once. The CDR3 length is 15 residues. The V segment lost 4 bases and the J segment 2 bases; nucleotides outside the gene matches: 7. CDR1 and CDR2 from the germline V gene are ENHRY and SYGVKD. This clonotype came up many times. Its antigen is still unknown. Whole-study findings and limits: Database matching using VDJdb favored anti-spike CD8 responses, with private and CD4 specificities left missing.

V usage is TRBV10-3 and J usage is TRBJ2-7; 8 bases agree with TRBD1. Sequencing was carried out using whole blood. This clonotype was sampled from an adult who was a healthcare worker with PCR-confirmed SARS-CoV-2 infection or an uninfected control (not recorded which). The CDR3 DNA reads TGTGCCATCAGTGGGAGGACAGGGAAGCCCTACGAGCAGTACTTC. It specifies CAISGRTGKPYEQYF.